What follows are 27 T cell receptor beta chains derived from one specimen sequenced in a study of blood T cell repertoires in COVID-19. Data came from immunoSEQ multiplex PCR; TCRdb stores just in-frame clones and leaves some out. The sample lists about 78,000 clones, more than 80% occurring once. Sequenced material: peripheral blood. Receptors were obtained from a woman older than 75 with acute or convalescent COVID-19.

This chain links TRBV5-1 with TRBJ2-2; 9 bases line up with TRBD1. Germline CDR1 reads SGHRS; CDR2 reads YFSETQ. The V and J ends lost 1 base and 4 bases, in that order; junction bases with no gene match: 2. The CDR3 runs to 15 residues. The CDR3 DNA reads TGCGCCAGCAGCTTGACAGGGGGCGGCACCGGGGAGCTGTTTTTT. It yields the protein CASSLTGGGTGELFF.

This clone was counted once. This sequence joins TRBV9 and TRBJ1-3; unclear D gene. There are 15 residues in the CDR3. V was clipped by 4 bases and J by 4 bases, with 15 bases between them. Per germline, CDR1 SGDLS and CDR2 YYNGEE. CDR3 DNA: TGTGCCAGCAGCACTAGCGGATCCCCCGGAAACACCATATATTTT. Amino acid sequence: CASSTSGSPGNTIYF.

V usage is TRBV2 and J usage is TRBJ2-7; D possibly corresponds to TRBD1 (6 bases). The CDR3 runs to 14 residues. Germline V gives CDR1 SNHLY, CDR2 FYNNEI. Trimming pared 3 bases from V and 2 bases from J, leaving 11 bases between. CDR3 sequence: CASSDDRKAYEQYF. The CDR3 region has the DNA TGTGCCAGCAGTGATGACAGGAAAGCCTACGAGCAGTACTTC.

The chain couples TRBV5-8 to TRBJ1-5; the D is unclear. The ends were cut back, 2 bases at V and 0 bases at J, with 6 bases in the middle. This CDR3 comprises 14 residues. CDR1 and CDR2 (germline): SGHTS, YDEGEE. Here the CDR3 DNA reads TGTGCCAGCAGCTTCTACTATAGCAATCAGCCCCAGCATTTT. As protein: CASSFYYSNQPQHF.

The V gene is TRBV6-1, the J gene TRBJ1-1; 7 nucleotides agree with TRBD1. Per the germline V gene, CDR1 is MNHNS and CDR2 is SASEGT. The V and J ends lost 3 bases and 3 bases, in that order; junction bases with no gene match: 1. CDR3 size: 13 residues. CDR3 DNA: TGTGCCAGCAGTGACAGGGGGGACACTGAAGCTTTCTTT. The encoded protein is CASSDRGDTEAFF.

J is TRBJ1-2 and V is TRBV5-1; a possible D gene is TRBD1 (5 bases). This CDR3 has 15 residues. V was pared by 0 bases and J by 7 bases, with 16 bases between. The germline gives CDR1 SGHRS, CDR2 YFSETQ. Here the CDR3 reads CASSLAGGSIGGYTF. CDR3 coding DNA: TGCGCCAGCAGCTTGGCGGGGGGGAGTATTGGTGGCTACACCTTC.

This clone was observed a single time. This chain uses TRBV2 with TRBJ2-5; the match to TRBD2 covers 9 bases. V trimming: 0 bases; J trimming: 6 bases; junction bases outside the gene matches: 8. The germline V gene has CDR1 SNHLY and CDR2 FYNNEI. CDR3 length: 16 amino acids. Here the CDR3 reads CASSEATQAGGQTQYF. As DNA, the CDR3 is TGTGCCAGCAGTGAAGCGACTCAAGCGGGGGGTCAGACCCAGTACTTC.

To note about this clone: One junction end does not reproduce the germline sequence, and a read error may be involved. The CDR3 region is CASSTVSYGYTF. CDR3 nucleotides: TGTGCCAGCAGTACGGTATCATATGGCTACACCTTC. The chain couples TRBV19 to TRBJ1-2; D unclear. The CDR3 covers 12 residues. CDR1 and CDR2 (germline): LNHDA, SQIVND (reference sequence).

The genes are TRBV27 and TRBJ2-5, with TRBD2 matching over 8 bases. The CDR3 has 15 residues. Germline assignment: CDR1 MNHEY and CDR2 SMNVEV (reference sequence). V was clipped by 3 bases and J by 2 bases; unmatched bases: 5. CDR3 nucleotides: TGTGCCAGCAGTTTTTGGCTAGCGGGTCAAGAGACCCAGTACTTC. Its translation is CASSFWLAGQETQYF.

The gene calls are TRBV6-2 or TRBV6-3 and TRBJ1-1, with a weak D call TRBD1 (5 bases). Germline V gives CDR1 MNHEY, CDR2 SVGEGT. There are 15 residues in the CDR3. The germline V and J ends were trimmed by 0 bases and 0 bases, with 8 bases remaining between them. The CDR3 bases are TGTGCCAGCAGTTACTCGGGGCGGATGAACACTGAAGCTTTCTTT. Translating gives CASSYSGRMNTEAFF.

This clone was detected only once. The J gene is TRBJ1-3, the V gene TRBV4-1, with D maybe TRBD1 (5 bases). The CDR3 spans 17 residues. The V gene's germline CDR1 is MGHRA and CDR2 YSYEKL. Trimming removed 0 bases from V and 4 bases from J, with 16 bases in between. CDR3 residues: CASSQDEVQGRGNTIYF. In DNA form, the CDR3 reads TGCGCCAGCAGCCAAGATGAAGTGCAGGGCCGAGGAAACACCATATATTTT.

The gene calls are TRBV9 and TRBJ1-4; D unclear. CDR3 length: 13 residues. Germline CDR1 and CDR2: SGDLS and YYNGEE. V lost 2 bases, J lost 7 bases, and 9 bases lay in between. CDR3 sequence reads: CASSVISGEKLFF. In DNA form, the CDR3 reads TGTGCCAGCAGCGTGATCTCCGGTGAAAAACTGTTTTTT.

The V and J genes are TRBV6-5 and TRBJ1-6, with D maybe TRBD1 (6 bases). The CDR3 is 14 residues long. The V gene lost 7 bases and the J gene lost 6 bases, with 13 bases spanning the gap. Germline V gene data show CDR1 as MNHEY and CDR2 as SVGAGI. For the CDR3, the DNA is TGTGCCAGCACCTCGGGACACACTAATTCACCCCTCCACTTT. Translating it yields CASTSGHTNSPLHF.

J is TRBJ1-1 and V is TRBV5-1, with a possible D match to TRBD1 (6 bases). CDR3 length equals 14 residues. Germline-derived CDR1 and CDR2 are SGHRS and YFSETQ. V shed 1 base and J shed 1 base, with 8 bases lying between them. The CDR3 nucleotides read TGCGCCAGCAGCTTGTCAGGGGAGAACACTGAAGCTTTCTTT. Translated: CASSLSGENTEAFF.

The J gene is TRBJ1-5, the V gene TRBV12-3 or TRBV12-4; tentative D call: TRBD1 (6 bases). The CDR3 sequence is 13 residues long. Trimming cost V 5 bases and J 3 bases, with 8 bases left between them. CDR3 nucleotide sequence: TGTGCCAGCAGTAAGGGGGACAATCAGCCCCAGCATTTT. Translating it yields CASSKGDNQPQHF.

The CDR3 region is CASSLLGGDTQYF. Written as DNA, the CDR3 is TGTGCCAGCAGTTTACTGGGAGGGGATACGCAGTATTTT. The chain employs TRBV12-3 or TRBV12-4 and TRBJ2-3; 7 bases agree with TRBD2. The CDR3 runs to 13 residues. V gave up 2 bases and J gave up 6 bases; unmatched junction bases: 2.

The chain is built from TRBV11-2 and TRBJ1-4; D may be TRBD1 (5 bases). This CDR3 has 15 residues. Germline V gives CDR1 SGHAT, CDR2 FQNNGV. The V and J ends lost 3 bases and 0 bases respectively, with 8 bases between them. This CDR3 reads CASSFSRATNEKLFF. DNA for the CDR3: TGTGCCAGCAGCTTCTCCAGGGCAACTAATGAAAAACTGTTTTTT.

The chain is built from TRBV6-5 and TRBJ1-1, with unresolved D. The CDR3 loop spans 13 amino acids. In germline, CDR1 is MNHEY, CDR2 SVGAGI. Deletions cut 4 bases from V and 1 base from J, with 7 bases between. This CDR3 is CASSSAGNTEAFF. Written as DNA, the CDR3 is TGTGCCAGCAGTTCCGCAGGGAACACTGAAGCTTTCTTT.

This clone was seen only a few times. The chain has TRBV3-1 (or the pseudogene TRBV3-2) and TRBJ2-1; a possible D gene is TRBD2 (7 bases). The CDR3 sequence is 16 residues long. Between the trimmed V and J ends, which lost 4 bases and 4 bases, there was a span of 17 bases. CDR1 is LGHDT, CDR2 YNNKEL, per germline (reference sequence). For the CDR3, the DNA is TGTGCCAGCAGCCTCGGGGGGCTAGCGACGTACAATGAGCAGTTCTTC. Translating gives CASSLGGLATYNEQFF.

This rearrangement joins TRBV6-5 to TRBJ2-1; weak D call: TRBD2 (5 bases). Germline lookup yields CDR1 MNHEY and CDR2 SVGAGI. This CDR3 region has 14 residues. V lost 5 bases and J lost 7, with 15 bases in between. CDR3 sequence: CASSRNSVLNEQFF. In nucleotides, the CDR3 is TGTGCCAGCAGTAGGAATAGCGTCTTAAATGAGCAGTTCTTC.

This sequence joins TRBV6-1 and TRBJ1-3, with a tentative D call TRBD1 (5 bases). The germline V gene encodes CDR1 MNHNS and CDR2 SASEGT. V lost 1 base and J lost 0, with 10 bases in between. The CDR3 is made up of 16 amino acids. The chain's CDR3 is CASSEVGGGSGNTIYF. The DNA of the CDR3 is TGTGCCAGCAGTGAAGTTGGGGGGGGCTCTGGAAACACCATATATTTT.

The chain links TRBV18 to TRBJ2-3; 9 bases fit TRBD1. This CDR3 has 16 amino acids. The ends lost 2 bases at V and 5 bases at J; junction bases unmatched: 8. CDR1 and CDR2 from the germline V gene are KGHSH and LQKENI. The CDR3 sequence: CASSPSGTGLIDTQYF. CDR3 DNA sequence: TGTGCCAGCTCACCATCCGGGACAGGGCTAATAGATACGCAGTATTTT. The entire variable domain, with the rest obtained from reference TRBV18 and TRBJ2-3, is as follows: NAGVMQNPRHLVRRRGQEARLRCSPMKGHSHVYWYRQLPEEGLKFMVYLQKENIIDESGMPKERFSAEFPKEGPSILRIQQVVRGDSAAYFCASSPSGTGLIDTQYFGPGTRLTVL.

The genes are TRBV6-5 and TRBJ1-3; 8 bases align to TRBD1. Trimming cost V 5 bases and J 0 bases; bases outside gene matches: 3. The germline V gene has CDR1 MNHEY and CDR2 SVGAGI. The CDR3 has 15 amino acids. The CDR3 sequence: CASSQTGVSGNTIYF. The DNA for the CDR3 is TGTGCCAGCAGTCAGACAGGGGTCTCTGGAAACACCATATATTTT.

This chain links TRBV5-8 with TRBJ2-6; no clear D. From germline, CDR1 is SGHTS and CDR2 YDEGEE. The V end was cut by 2 bases, the J end by 0 bases, with 15 bases between. The CDR3 loop spans 18 amino acids. In DNA, the CDR3 is TGTGCCAGCAGCTTTGCCCAGGCCCTCCTCTCTGGGGCCAACGTCCTGACTTTC. Its protein is CASSFAQALLSGANVLTF.

The gene calls are TRBV19 and TRBJ2-5, with D possibly being TRBD1 (8 bases). With 2 bases removed from V and 5 bases from J, the gap between germline ends came to 18 bases. This CDR3 has 16 residues. Germline V gene lookup returns CDR1 LNHDA and CDR2 SQIVND (reference sequence). The CDR3 DNA reads TGTGCCAGTAGTATAATGAGACAGGGGCGGGAGGAGACCCAGTACTTC. Amino acids: CASSIMRQGREETQYF.

This clone has only one observation. The rearrangement links TRBV6-5 to TRBJ2-3; D possibly corresponds to TRBD1 (5 bases). The germline V and J ends were trimmed by 0 bases and 5 bases, with 9 bases remaining between them. The CDR3 runs 14 residues. Germline CDR1 MNHEY, CDR2 SVGAGI. The CDR3 here is CASSYSKGIDTQYF. In DNA, the CDR3 is TGTGCCAGCAGTTACTCGAAGGGGATAGATACGCAGTATTTT.

This clone came up once. V and J are TRBV12-5 and TRBJ2-7; tentative D call: TRBD1 (5 bases). The V end was cut by 0 bases, the J end by 2 bases, with 5 bases between. Germline V gene sequence: CDR1 LGHNT, CDR2 FRNRAP. This CDR3 region has 13 residues. The CDR3 DNA sequence: TGTGCTAGTGGTTTGGTAGGGGCCTACGAGCAGTACTTC. Amino acid sequence: CASGLVGAYEQYF.